What follows are 8 T cell receptor beta chains derived from one specimen sequenced in a study of blood T cell repertoires in COVID-19. Sequencing was performed with immunoSEQ multiplex PCR; in TCRdb, only in-frame clones are kept and a portion is missing. This table holds roughly 250,000 clones, nearly 90% found once. Sequencing was done on a sample of peripheral blood. These receptors all stem from a woman between 35 and 50 years old who had recovered from COVID-19.

J is TRBJ2-1 and V is TRBV9, with 13 bases fitting TRBD2. The CDR3 is 18 amino acids. Germline lookup yields CDR1 SGDLS and CDR2 YYNGEE. With V trimmed by 3 bases and J by 10 bases, 16 bases remained unmatched. CDR3: CASSAPGLAGPQGREQFF. CDR3 DNA sequence: TGTGCCAGCAGCGCCCCGGGACTAGCGGGGCCGCAGGGCAGGGAGCAGTTCTTC.

This chain links TRBV11-2 with TRBJ2-3; TRBD2 might be the D (6 bases). V was shortened by 0 bases and J by 1 base, with 11 bases between the two germline ends. The CDR3 is made up of 16 amino acids. The V gene's germline CDR1 is SGHAT and CDR2 FQNNGV. The CDR3 DNA is TGTGCCAGCAGCTTAGAACTAGCTGGTGGCACAGATACGCAGTATTTT. It translates to CASSLELAGGTDTQYF.

V is TRBV19 and J is TRBJ2-2, with D perhaps TRBD2 (6 bases). The CDR3 covers 15 residues. From germline, CDR1 is LNHDA and CDR2 SQIVND (reference sequence). V gave up 8 bases and J gave up 5 bases, with 18 bases separating them. The CDR3 protein is CASRSIGGRTGELFF. DNA of the CDR3: TGTGCCAGTCGTTCTATTGGGGGGAGGACCGGGGAGCTGTTTTTT. Full variable domain (rest looked up from reference TRBV19 and TRBJ2-2): DGGITQSPKYLFRKEGQNVTLSCEQNLNHDAMYWYRQDPGQGLRLIYYSQIVNDFQKGDIAEGYSVSREKKESFPLTVTSAQKNPTAFYLCASRSIGGRTGELFFGEGSRLTVL.

V is TRBV2 and J is TRBJ2-4, with a weak D call TRBD1 (7 bases). The germline gives CDR1 SNHLY, CDR2 FYNNEI. There are 19 residues in the CDR3. V was trimmed by 2 bases and J by 2 bases, leaving 22 bases between them. Here the CDR3 reads CASSEIAGRQGGSKNIQYF. Written as DNA, the CDR3 is TGTGCCAGCAGTGAAATCGCGGGAAGACAGGGCGGTTCCAAAAACATTCAGTACTTC. The full variable domain, with the rest looked up from reference TRBV2 and TRBJ2-4, is EPEVTQTPSHQVTQMGQEVILRCVPISNHLYFYWYRQILGQKVEFLVSFYNNEISEKSEIFDDQFSVERPDGSNFTLKIRSTKLEDSAMYFCASSEIAGRQGGSKNIQYFGAGTRLSVL.

Written as DNA, the CDR3 is TGCGCCAGCAGCCAAGTAGACAGGCCGCTTAATTCACCCCTCCACTTT. Translated, it gives CASSQVDRPLNSPLHF. The V gene is TRBV4-3, the J gene TRBJ1-6; the D gene is possibly TRBD1 (6 bases). The CDR3 extends over 16 amino acids. Deletions cut 1 base from V and 6 bases from J, with 13 bases between. Germline CDR1 reads LGHNA; CDR2 reads YSLEER.

The CDR3 sequence: CASSAGLGNEQFF. For the CDR3, the DNA is TGTGCCAGCTCTGCAGGGTTGGGCAATGAGCAGTTCTTC. The gene calls are TRBV2 and TRBJ2-1; weak D call: TRBD1 (5 bases). In germline, CDR1 is SNHLY, CDR2 FYNNEI. The CDR3 extends over 13 amino acids. With 8 bases removed from V and 6 bases from J, the gap between germline ends came to 14 bases.

The chain joins TRBV4-2 to TRBJ2-1, with TRBD2 matching 8 bases. CDR1 is LGHNA, CDR2 YNFKEQ, per germline. The CDR3 length is 15 residues. V gave up 0 bases and J gave up 15 bases; unmatched junction bases: 13. Here the CDR3 reads CASSQEEAAAGGLFF. CDR3 nucleotide sequence: TGTGCCAGCAGCCAAGAAGAAGCGGCGGCGGGAGGTCTGTTCTTC.

This sequence joins TRBV4-3 and TRBJ2-5; D is uncertain. V was shortened by 0 bases and J by 5 bases, with 13 bases between the two germline ends. The CDR3 runs to 15 residues. Germline CDR1 and CDR2: LGHNA and YSLEER. The CDR3: CASSQDPRHGETQYF. The DNA for the CDR3 is TGCGCCAGCAGCCAAGATCCTCGGCACGGGGAGACCCAGTACTTC.